Sequencing of this T cell receptor (beta chain) was carried out in a study of cytomegalovirus exposure and HLA in healthy donors. Broader study findings: An ancestry cluster, one associated with Asian ancestry, reportedly showed fewer N-insertions than the 666-donor mean in a later analysis. The classifier was said to identify cytomegalovirus status with high specificity and sensitivity. CMV serostatus was the only immune exposure information that was available. A later analysis, which compared TCR beta chains of equal frequency, found the HLA-associated ones more clonally expanded.

This CDR3 contains 14 residues. Trimming took 2 bases from V and 2 from J; bases not matched to a gene: 2. In germline, CDR1 is MGHRA, CDR2 YSYEKL. With 60 Vbeta and 13 Jbeta primers, the PCR was carried out. The protocol was immunoSEQ multiplex PCR, while the TCRdb copy is restricted to in-frame clones and leaves out a portion. Of some 100,000 clones listed, roughly 70% are singletons. About this clone itself: The target antigen is unknown.

The receptor was derived from a woman between 45 and 65 years old in good health and CMV-seropositive. The sequenced material came from PBMCs. The chain couples TRBV4-1 to TRBJ1-2; 7 positions agree with TRBD1. The CDR3 coding sequence is TGCGCCAGCAGCCAACTGGGACAGAACTATGGCTACACCTTC. This gives the protein CASSQLGQNYGYTF.